The 13 T cell receptor beta chains below were found in one sample sequenced in a study of cytomegalovirus exposure and HLA in healthy donors. 13 Jbeta primers and 60 Vbeta primers were used for the PCR. Repertoires were generated with immunoSEQ multiplex PCR, while TCRdb's copy carries only in-frame clones and drops some. The data contain 170,000 or so clones, roughly 78% of them singletons. The sequenced sample consisted of PBMCs. The receptors here all came from a woman aged 40 to 55 in good health and CMV-seronegative.

The chain uses TRBV7-2 and TRBJ1-6; maybe TRBD1 (5 bases). This CDR3 has 16 residues. Trimming shortened V by 1 base and J by 10 bases, and 17 bases separated the two germline ends. Germline assignment: CDR1 SGHTA and CDR2 FQGNSA. CDR3 region: CASSLDPTALGSPLHF. The DNA of the CDR3 is TGTGCCAGCAGCTTAGATCCGACAGCGTTGGGATCACCCCTCCACTTT.

Notes on this clone: Other nucleotide sequences from this sample produce the same CDR3. This rearrangement joins TRBV28 to TRBJ2-7, with 8 bases identical to TRBD2. The CDR3 is 15 amino acids. Looked up from germline, CDR1 is MDHEN and CDR2 is SYDVKM. V lost 6 bases, J lost 0 bases, and 7 bases stayed unmatched. The DNA for the CDR3 is TGTGCCAGCAGACCTAGCGGGCCGCGCTCCTACGAGCAGTACTTC. This translates into CASRPSGPRSYEQYF.

The chain carries TRBV13 and TRBJ1-1; maybe TRBD1 (5 bases). V lost 5 bases, J lost 1 base, and 14 bases lay in between. CDR3 size: 15 residues. The germline V gene encodes CDR1 PRHDT and CDR2 FYEKMQ (reference sequence). In DNA, the CDR3 is TGTGCCAGCAGCGTGCTCCAGGGCGAGAACACTGAAGCTTTCTTT. This translates into CASSVLQGENTEAFF.

V usage is TRBV25-1 and J usage is TRBJ2-7; 13 nucleotides align to TRBD2. CDR1 MGHDK and CDR2 SYGVNS come from the germline V gene. Trimming took 9 bases from V and 6 from J; bases not matched to a gene: 14. This CDR3 has 16 residues. CDR3 protein: CASSSRLAGGWGEQYF. In DNA, the CDR3 is TGTGCCAGTTCCTCGAGACTAGCGGGAGGTTGGGGCGAGCAGTACTTC.

A single count supports this clone. The rearrangement joins TRBV15 to TRBJ2-7, with D possibly TRBD2 on 7 matching bases. There are 14 residues in the CDR3. Trimming left V 5 bases short and J 2 bases short, with 13 bases between. CDR1 LNHNV and CDR2 YYDKDF come from the germline V gene (reference sequence). The CDR3 region is CATSGGGGAYEQYF. The CDR3 nucleotides read TGTGCCACCAGCGGGGGCGGGGGAGCCTACGAGCAGTACTTC.

V is TRBV4-3 and J is TRBJ2-1; D perhaps matches TRBD2 (6 bases). Trimming took off 1 base at V and 9 bases at J, with 7 bases between the two ends. The germline V gene has CDR1 LGHNA and CDR2 YSLEER. The CDR3 loop spans 12 amino acids. The DNA for the CDR3 is TGCGCCAGCAGCCAAGTGGGGGGTGAGCAGTTCTTC. Protein: CASSQVGGEQFF.

The J gene is TRBJ2-6, the V gene TRBV11-2, with a weak D call TRBD2 (5 bases). CDR1 and CDR2 from the germline V gene are SGHAT and FQNNGV. This CDR3 is built from 15 residues. The CDR3 loop reads CAAAATLGSHGVLTF. The CDR3, as DNA: TGTGCTGCGGCAGCGACATTAGGGAGCCACGGAGTCCTGACTTTC.

The chain links TRBV11-2 to TRBJ1-1, with no clear D. Trimming removed 5 bases at V and 12 bases at J, with 19 bases between. The CDR3 covers 13 residues. Germline V lookup: CDR1 SGHAT, CDR2 FQNNGV. The CDR3 DNA reads TGTGCCAGCAGCCCCGCGGTGAGGATGTGGCCTTTCTTT. It encodes CASSPAVRMWPFF.

V usage is TRBV19 and J usage is TRBJ1-1; 10 bases fit TRBD1. The CDR3 is 17 amino acids. Trimming removed 2 bases from V and 4 bases from J; junction bases left unmatched: 10. The V gene's germline CDR1 is LNHDA and CDR2 SQIVND (reference sequence). For the CDR3, the DNA is TGTGCCAGTAGTATATTTGTCTCCGGGACAGGGGCCACTGAAGCTTTCTTT. Its protein is CASSIFVSGTGATEAFF.

This clone has just a few counts. The chain uses TRBV5-1 and TRBJ1-6; TRBD1 matches 8 bases. CDR1 is SGHRS and CDR2 is YFSETQ in the germline V gene. V lost 5 bases, J lost 0 bases, and 4 bases stayed unmatched. This CDR3 comprises 16 residues. CDR3 coding DNA: TGCGCCAGCAGAGGGACAGGAGGCTCCTATAATTCACCCCTCCACTTT. Translation: CASRGTGGSYNSPLHF.

V usage is TRBV29-1 and J usage is TRBJ1-2, with 7 nucleotides matching TRBD1. After removal of 6 bases from V and 4 bases from J, the junction contained 2 bases not matched to a gene. The CDR3 loop spans 11 amino acids. Germline CDR1 SQVTM, CDR2 ANQGSEA. CDR3 region: CSVRDSYGYTF. In nucleotides, the CDR3 is TGCAGCGTCCGGGACAGCTATGGCTACACCTTC.

Of note for this clone: At the DNA level, this CDR3 is encoded by other sequences in the same sample as well. The J gene is TRBJ2-3, the V gene TRBV5-1, with a tentative D call TRBD2 (6 bases). This CDR3 is built from 15 residues. V was cut by 0 bases and J by 1 base, with 9 bases left in between. CDR1 and CDR2 from the germline V gene are SGHRS and YFSETQ. The CDR3 DNA sequence: TGCGCCAGCAGCTTGGTGGGGGGAGGCACAGATACGCAGTATTTT. Translated, it gives CASSLVGGGTDTQYF.

The CDR3 sequence is CASSIDLDRGWETQYF. The CDR3 DNA reads as TGTGCCAGTAGTATAGATCTCGACAGGGGGTGGGAGACCCAGTACTTC. The chain uses TRBV19 and TRBJ2-5, with 9 bases fitting TRBD1. With V trimmed by 0 bases and J by 5 bases, 7 bases remained unmatched. CDR1 is LNHDA and CDR2 is SQIVND in the germline V gene (reference sequence). CDR3 length equals 16 residues. The whole variable domain, remainder taken from reference TRBV19 and TRBJ2-5, is DGGITQSPKYLFRKEGQNVTLSCEQNLNHDAMYWYRQDPGQGLRLIYYSQIVNDFQKGDIAEGYSVSREKKESFPLTVTSAQKNPTAFYLCASSIDLDRGWETQYFGPGTRLLVL.